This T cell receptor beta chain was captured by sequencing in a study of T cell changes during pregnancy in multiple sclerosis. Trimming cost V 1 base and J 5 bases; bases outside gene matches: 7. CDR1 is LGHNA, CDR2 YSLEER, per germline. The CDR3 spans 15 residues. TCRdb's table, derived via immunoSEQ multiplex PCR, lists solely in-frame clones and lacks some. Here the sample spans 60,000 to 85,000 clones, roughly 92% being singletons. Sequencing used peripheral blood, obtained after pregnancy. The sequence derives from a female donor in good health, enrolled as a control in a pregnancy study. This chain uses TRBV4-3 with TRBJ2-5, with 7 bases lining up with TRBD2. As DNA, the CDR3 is TGCGCCAGCAGCCAAGTAGCGGGCATAGGCGAGACCCAGTACTTC. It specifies CASSQVAGIGETQYF.